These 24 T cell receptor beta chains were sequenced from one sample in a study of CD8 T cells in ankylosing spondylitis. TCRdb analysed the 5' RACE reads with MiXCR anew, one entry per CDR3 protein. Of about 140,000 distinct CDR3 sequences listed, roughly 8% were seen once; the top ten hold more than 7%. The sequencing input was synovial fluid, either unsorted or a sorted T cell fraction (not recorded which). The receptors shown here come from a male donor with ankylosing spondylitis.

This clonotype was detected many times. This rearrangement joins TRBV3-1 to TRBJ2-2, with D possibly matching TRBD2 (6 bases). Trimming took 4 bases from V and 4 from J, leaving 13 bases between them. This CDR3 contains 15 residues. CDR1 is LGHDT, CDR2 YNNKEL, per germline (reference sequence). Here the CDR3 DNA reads TGTGCCAGCAGCCTCCGGGACTTCGGCACCGGGGAGCTGTTTTTT. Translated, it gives CASSLRDFGTGELFF.

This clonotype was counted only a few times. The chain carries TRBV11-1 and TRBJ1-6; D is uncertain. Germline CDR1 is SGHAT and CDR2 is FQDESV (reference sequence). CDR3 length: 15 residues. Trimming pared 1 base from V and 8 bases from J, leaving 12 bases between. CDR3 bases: TGTGCCAGCAGCTTAGGTGCGATGAGGGATTCACCCCTCCACTTT. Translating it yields CASSLGAMRDSPLHF.

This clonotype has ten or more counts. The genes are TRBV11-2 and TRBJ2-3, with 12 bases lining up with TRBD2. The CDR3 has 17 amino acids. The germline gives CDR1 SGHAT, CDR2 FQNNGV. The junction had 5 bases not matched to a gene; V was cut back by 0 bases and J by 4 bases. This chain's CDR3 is CASSLDPLAGGSDTQYF. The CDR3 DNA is TGTGCCAGCAGCTTAGATCCACTAGCGGGGGGCTCAGATACGCAGTATTTT.

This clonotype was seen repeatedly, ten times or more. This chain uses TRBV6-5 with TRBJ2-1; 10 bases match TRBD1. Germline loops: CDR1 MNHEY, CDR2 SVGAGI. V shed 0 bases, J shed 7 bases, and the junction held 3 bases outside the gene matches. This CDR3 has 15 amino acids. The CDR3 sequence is CASSYSTGGKNEQFF. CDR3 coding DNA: TGTGCCAGCAGTTACTCGACAGGGGGCAAGAATGAGCAGTTCTTC.

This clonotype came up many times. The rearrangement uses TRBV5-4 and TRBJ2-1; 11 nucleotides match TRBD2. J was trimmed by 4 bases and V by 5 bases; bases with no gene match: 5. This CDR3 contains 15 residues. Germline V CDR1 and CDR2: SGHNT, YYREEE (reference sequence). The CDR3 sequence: CASSFSGGAYNEQFF. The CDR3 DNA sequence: TGTGCCAGCAGTTTTAGCGGGGGGGCTTACAATGAGCAGTTCTTC.

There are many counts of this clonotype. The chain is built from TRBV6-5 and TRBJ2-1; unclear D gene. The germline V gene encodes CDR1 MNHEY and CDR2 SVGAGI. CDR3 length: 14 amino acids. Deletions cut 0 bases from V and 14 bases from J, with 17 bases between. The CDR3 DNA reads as TGTGCCAGCAGTTACTCGATGACCGACGGCAAGGAGTTCTTC. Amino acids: CASSYSMTDGKEFF.

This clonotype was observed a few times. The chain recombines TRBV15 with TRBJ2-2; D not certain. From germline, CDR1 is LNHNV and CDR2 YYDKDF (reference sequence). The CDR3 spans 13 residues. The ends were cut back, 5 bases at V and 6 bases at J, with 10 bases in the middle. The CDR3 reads CATSWQSPGELFF. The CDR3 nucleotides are TGTGCCACCAGCTGGCAGAGTCCCGGGGAGCTGTTTTTT.

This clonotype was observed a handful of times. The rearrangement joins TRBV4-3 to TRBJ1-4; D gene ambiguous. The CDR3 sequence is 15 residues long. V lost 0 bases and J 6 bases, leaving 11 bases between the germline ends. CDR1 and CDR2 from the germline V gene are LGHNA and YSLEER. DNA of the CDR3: TGCGCCAGCAGCCAAGAGTACGGGTTAGATGAAAAACTGTTTTTT. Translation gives CASSQEYGLDEKLFF.

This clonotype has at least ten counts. CDR3 sequence reads: CASRPGELDEQFF. The CDR3 DNA reads TGCGCCAGCAGGCCGGGAGAGCTGGATGAGCAGTTCTTC. This chain joins TRBV10-2 and TRBJ2-1; D is possibly TRBD2 (6 bases). In germline, CDR1 is WSHSY, CDR2 SAAADI. There are 13 residues in the CDR3. Deletions cut 6 bases from V and 8 bases from J, with 14 bases between.

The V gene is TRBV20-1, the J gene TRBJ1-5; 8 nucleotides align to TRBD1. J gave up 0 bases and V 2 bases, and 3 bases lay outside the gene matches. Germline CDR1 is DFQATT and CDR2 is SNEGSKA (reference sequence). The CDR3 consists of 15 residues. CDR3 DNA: TGCAGTGCTAGACGACAGGGGTATAGCAATCAGCCCCAGCATTTT. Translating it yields CSARRQGYSNQPQHF.

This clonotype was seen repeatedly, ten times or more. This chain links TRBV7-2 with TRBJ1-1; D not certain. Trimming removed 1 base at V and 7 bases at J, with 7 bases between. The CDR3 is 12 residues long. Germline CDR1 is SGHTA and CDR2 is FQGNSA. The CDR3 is CASSLGLGEAFF. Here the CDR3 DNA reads TGTGCCAGCAGCTTAGGTCTGGGTGAAGCTTTCTTT.

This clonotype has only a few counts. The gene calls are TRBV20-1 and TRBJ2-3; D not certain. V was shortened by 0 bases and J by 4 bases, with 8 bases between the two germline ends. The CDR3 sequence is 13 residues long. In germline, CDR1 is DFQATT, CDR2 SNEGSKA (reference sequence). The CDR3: CSARDSWADTQYF. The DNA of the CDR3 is TGCAGTGCTAGAGATAGCTGGGCAGATACGCAGTATTTT.

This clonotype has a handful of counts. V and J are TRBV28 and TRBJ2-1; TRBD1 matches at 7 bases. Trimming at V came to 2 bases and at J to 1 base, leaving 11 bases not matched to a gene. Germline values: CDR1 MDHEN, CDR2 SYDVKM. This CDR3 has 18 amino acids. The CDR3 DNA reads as TGTGCCAGCAGTTTAAGTAAGGCGTCAGGGGGATCCTACAATGAGCAGTTCTTC. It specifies CASSLSKASGGSYNEQFF.

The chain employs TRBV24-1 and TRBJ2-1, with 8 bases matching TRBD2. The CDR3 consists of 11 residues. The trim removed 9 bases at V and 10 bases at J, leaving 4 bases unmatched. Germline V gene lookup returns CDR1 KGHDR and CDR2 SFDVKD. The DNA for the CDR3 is TGTGCCACCGATAGCGGGGACGAGCAGTTCTTC. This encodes CATDSGDEQFF.

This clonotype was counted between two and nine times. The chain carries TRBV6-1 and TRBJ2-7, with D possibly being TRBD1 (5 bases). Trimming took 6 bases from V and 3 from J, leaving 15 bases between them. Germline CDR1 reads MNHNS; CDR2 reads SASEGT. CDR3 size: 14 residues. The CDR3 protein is CASRAGNSYYEQYF. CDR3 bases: TGTGCCAGCAGGGCAGGGAATTCCTACTACGAGCAGTACTTC.

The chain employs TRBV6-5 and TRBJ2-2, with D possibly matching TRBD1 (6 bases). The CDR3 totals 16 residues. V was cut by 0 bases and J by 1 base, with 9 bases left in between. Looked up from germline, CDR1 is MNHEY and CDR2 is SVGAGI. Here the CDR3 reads CASSYSGTLNTGELFF. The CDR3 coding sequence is TGTGCCAGCAGTTACTCAGGGACACTGAACACCGGGGAGCTGTTTTTT.

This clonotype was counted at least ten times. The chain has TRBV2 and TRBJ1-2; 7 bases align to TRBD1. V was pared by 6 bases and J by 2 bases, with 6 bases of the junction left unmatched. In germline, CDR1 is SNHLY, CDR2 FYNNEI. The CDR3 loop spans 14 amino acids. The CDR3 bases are TGTGCCAGCAGGCCGGGACAGTTAAACTATGGCTACACCTTC. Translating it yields CASRPGQLNYGYTF.

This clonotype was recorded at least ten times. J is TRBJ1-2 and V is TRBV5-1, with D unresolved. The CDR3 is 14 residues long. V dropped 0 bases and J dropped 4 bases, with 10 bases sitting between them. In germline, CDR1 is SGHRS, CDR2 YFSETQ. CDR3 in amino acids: CASSLAQTTYGYTF. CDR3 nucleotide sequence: TGCGCCAGCAGCTTGGCCCAAACCACCTATGGCTACACCTTC.

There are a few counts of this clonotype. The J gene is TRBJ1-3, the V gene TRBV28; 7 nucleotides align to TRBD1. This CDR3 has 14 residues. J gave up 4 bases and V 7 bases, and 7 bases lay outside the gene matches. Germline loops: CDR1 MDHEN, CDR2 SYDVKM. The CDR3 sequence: CASTHPGQGNTIYF. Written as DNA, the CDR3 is TGTGCCAGCACTCATCCGGGACAGGGAAACACCATATATTTT. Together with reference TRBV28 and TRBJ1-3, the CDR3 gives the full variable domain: DVKVTQSSRYLVKRTGEKVFLECVQDMDHENMFWYRQDPGLGLRLIYFSYDVKMKEKGDIPEGYSVSREKKERFSLILESASTNQTSMYLCASTHPGQGNTIYFGEGSWLTVV.

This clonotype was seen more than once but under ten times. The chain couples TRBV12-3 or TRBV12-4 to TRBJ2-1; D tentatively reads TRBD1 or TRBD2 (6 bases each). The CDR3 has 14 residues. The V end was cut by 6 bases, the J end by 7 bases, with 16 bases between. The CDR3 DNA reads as TGTGCCAGCAGCCGAGGGGGGAGCGTGAATGAGCAGTTCTTC. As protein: CASSRGGSVNEQFF.

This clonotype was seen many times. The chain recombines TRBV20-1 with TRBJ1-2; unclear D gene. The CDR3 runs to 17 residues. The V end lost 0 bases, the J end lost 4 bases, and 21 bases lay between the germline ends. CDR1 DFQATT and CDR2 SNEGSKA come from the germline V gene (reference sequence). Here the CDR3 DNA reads TGCAGTGCTAGAGATGCCTCCAGATGGCCCGTGGGCTATGGCTACACCTTC. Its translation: CSARDASRWPVGYGYTF.

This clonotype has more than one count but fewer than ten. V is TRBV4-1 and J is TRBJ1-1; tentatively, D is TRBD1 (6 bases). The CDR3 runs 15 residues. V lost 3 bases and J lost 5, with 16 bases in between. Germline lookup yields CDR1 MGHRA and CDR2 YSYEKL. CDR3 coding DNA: TGCGCCAGCAGCCACCAAATACGTCAGGGGACTGAAGCTTTCTTT. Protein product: CASSHQIRQGTEAFF.

The CDR3 DNA follows: TGCGCCAGCAGCTTACACCAGGGGGCGAACACCGGGGAGCTGTTTTTT. It codes for CASSLHQGANTGELFF. The V gene is TRBV5-1, the J gene TRBJ2-2; 7 nucleotides line up with TRBD1. Looked up from germline, CDR1 is SGHRS and CDR2 is YFSETQ. The V gene end was trimmed by 2 bases and the J gene end by 0 bases; junction bases not matched to a gene: 4. The CDR3 extends over 16 amino acids.

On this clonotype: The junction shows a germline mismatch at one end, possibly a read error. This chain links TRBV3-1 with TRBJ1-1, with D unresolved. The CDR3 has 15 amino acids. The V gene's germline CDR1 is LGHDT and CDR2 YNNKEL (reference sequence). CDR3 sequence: CASCQVYSGNTEAFF. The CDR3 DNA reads TGTGCCAGCTGCCAAGTGTACTCCGGGAACACTGAAGCTTTCTTT.